This T cell receptor beta chain was documented in a study of T cells in Graves' hyperthyroidism and ophthalmopathy. This CDR3 has 14 amino acids. With V trimmed by 2 bases and J by 5 bases, 2 bases remained unmatched. The germline V gene has CDR1 SNHLY and CDR2 FYNNEI. Researchers amplified the TCR beta CDR3 regions from RNA transcripts. HTBI primers were the set used in a first-round RT-PCR of the TCR CDR3. Using its own MiXCR run on the multiplex PCR reads, TCRdb lists one record per CDR3 protein. Of roughly 510,000 distinct CDR3 sequences detected, about 45% appear once; the ten largest clones hold about two fifths. There are many counts of this clonotype. The antigen is not known. Findings and caveats of the study: A 13 V-J model separated ophthalmopathy from stable hyperthyroidism. Most thyroid clonotypes expanded above 0.001 were also detected in blood.

The sequenced sample was peripheral blood or thyroid tissue (not recorded which). The receptor was derived from an adult woman with Graves' disease, either hyperthyroidism or ophthalmopathy (not recorded which). The chain combines TRBV2 with TRBJ1-5; 8 nucleotides agree with TRBD1. DNA for the CDR3: TGTGCCAGCAGTGAACAGGGGGCGGATCAGCCCCAGCATTTT. Amino acids: CASSEQGADQPQHF.